What follows is one TCR beta chain and its context. This specimen comes from a study of blood T cell repertoires in COVID-19. TCRdb keeps only in-frame clones here, not all; method: immunoSEQ multiplex PCR. The repertoire holds around 250,000 clones, with more than 75% as singletons. The CDR3 length is 15 residues. V was pared by 4 bases and J by 7 bases, with 8 bases of the junction left unmatched. CDR1 and CDR2 (germline): LNHDA, SQIVND (reference sequence). Sequences were obtained from PBMCs or T cells enriched from blood (not recorded which). The gene calls are TRBV19 and TRBJ1-5, with 9 bases that match TRBD1. The sequence was obtained from a woman in her fifties or sixties who had recovered from COVID-19. The CDR3 DNA reads TGTGCCAGTAGTACAACAGGGGGCGCAAGGCAGCCCCAGCATTTT. This sequence encodes CASSTTGGARQPQHF.